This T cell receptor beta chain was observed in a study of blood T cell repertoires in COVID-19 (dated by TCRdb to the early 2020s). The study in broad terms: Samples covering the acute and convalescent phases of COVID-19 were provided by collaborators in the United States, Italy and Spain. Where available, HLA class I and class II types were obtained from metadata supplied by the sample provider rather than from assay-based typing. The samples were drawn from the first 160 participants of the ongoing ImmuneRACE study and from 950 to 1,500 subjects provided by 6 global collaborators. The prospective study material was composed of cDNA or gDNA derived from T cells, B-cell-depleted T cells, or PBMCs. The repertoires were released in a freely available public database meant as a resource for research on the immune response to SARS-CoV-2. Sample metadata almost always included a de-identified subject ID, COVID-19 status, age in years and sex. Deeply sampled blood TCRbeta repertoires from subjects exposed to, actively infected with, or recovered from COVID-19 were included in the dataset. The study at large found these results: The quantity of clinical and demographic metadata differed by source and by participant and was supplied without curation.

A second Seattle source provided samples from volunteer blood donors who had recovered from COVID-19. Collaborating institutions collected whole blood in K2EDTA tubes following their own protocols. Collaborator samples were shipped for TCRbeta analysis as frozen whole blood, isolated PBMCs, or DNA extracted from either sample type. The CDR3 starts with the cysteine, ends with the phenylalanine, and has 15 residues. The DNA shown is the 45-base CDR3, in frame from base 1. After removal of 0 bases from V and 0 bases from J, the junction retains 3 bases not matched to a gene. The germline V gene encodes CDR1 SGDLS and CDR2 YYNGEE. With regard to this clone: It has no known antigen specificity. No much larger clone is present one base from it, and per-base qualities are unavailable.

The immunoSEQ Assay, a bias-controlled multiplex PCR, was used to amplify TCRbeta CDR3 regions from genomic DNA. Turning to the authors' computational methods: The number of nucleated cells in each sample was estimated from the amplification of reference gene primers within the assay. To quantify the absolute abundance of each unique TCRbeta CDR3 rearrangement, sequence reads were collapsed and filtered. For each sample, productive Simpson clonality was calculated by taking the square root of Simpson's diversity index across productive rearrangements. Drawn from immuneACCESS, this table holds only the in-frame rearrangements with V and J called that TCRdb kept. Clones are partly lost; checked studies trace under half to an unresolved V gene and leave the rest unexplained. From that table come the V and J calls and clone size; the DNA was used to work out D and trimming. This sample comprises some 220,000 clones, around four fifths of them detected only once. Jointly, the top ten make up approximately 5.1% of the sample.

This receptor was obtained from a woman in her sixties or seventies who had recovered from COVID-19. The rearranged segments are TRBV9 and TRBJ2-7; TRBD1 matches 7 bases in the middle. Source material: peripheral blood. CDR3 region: CASSVGQGYSYEQYF. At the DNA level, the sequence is TGTGCCAGCAGCGTAGGACAGGGATACTCCTACGAGCAGTACTTC.